Listed here are 22 T cell receptor beta chains from one sample, sequenced in a study of T cells in Graves' hyperthyroidism and ophthalmopathy. The investigators amplified TCR beta CDR3 regions from RNA transcripts. The HTBI primer set drove a first-round RT-PCR of the TCR CDR3. TCRdb called the multiplex PCR reads again in MiXCR, with one record for every CDR3 protein. The repertoire holds some 270,000 distinct CDR3 sequences, with roughly 13% as singletons. Sequenced: blood. The receptors derive from a woman aged 40 to 50 with Graves' hyperthyroidism.

This clonotype was seen at least ten times. The V gene is TRBV7-8, the J gene TRBJ2-7; no firm D call. V lost 4 bases to trimming and J lost 2 bases, with 12 bases between them. This CDR3 is built from 14 residues. The germline V gene encodes CDR1 SGHVS and CDR2 FQNEAQ. The CDR3 coding sequence is TGTGCCAGCAGCTCCGTACAGACCGCCTACGAGCAGTACTTC. It is translated as CASSSVQTAYEQYF.

The V call is TRBV6-1, the J call TRBJ2-5; D assignment may be TRBD1 or TRBD2 (5 bases each). The CDR3 consists of 14 residues. V gave up 8 bases and J gave up 0 bases, with 13 bases separating them. Germline V gives CDR1 MNHNS, CDR2 SASEGT. DNA of the CDR3: TGTGCCAGCCGGGGTTGGGGGTACCAAGAGACCCAGTACTTC. This codes for CASRGWGYQETQYF.

This clonotype was picked up one time. V and J are TRBV11-2 and TRBJ2-2; tentative D call: TRBD1 (6 bases). The germline CDR1 and CDR2 sequences are SGHAT and FQNNGV. V lost 5 bases, J lost 10 bases, and 23 bases lay in between. The CDR3 is 16 amino acids. CDR3 nucleotide sequence: TGTGCCAGCAGCCCCGGGGACATCTTTACCTCGGCGGAGCTGTTTTTT. It specifies CASSPGDIFTSAELFF.

In this sample, this clonotype turned up a few times. The rearrangement joins TRBV9 to TRBJ2-3; D tentatively reads TRBD1 or TRBD2 (5 bases each). The V end lost 3 bases, the J end lost 6 bases, and 11 bases lay between the germline ends. Germline-derived CDR1 and CDR2 are SGDLS and YYNGEE. The CDR3 consists of 13 residues. The CDR3 sequence: CASSAHEGDTQYF. CDR3 coding DNA: TGTGCCAGCAGCGCGCACGAGGGGGATACGCAGTATTTT. The variable domain in full, with the rest retrieved from reference TRBV9 and TRBJ2-3, is DSGVTQTPKHLITATGQRVTLRCSPRSGDLSVYWYQQSLDQGLQFLIQYYNGEERAKGNILERFSAQQFPDLHSELNLSSLELGDSALYFCASSAHEGDTQYFGPGTRLTVL.

For this clonotype: A much bigger clone sits one base away, suggesting this may be a read error. The conserved closing phenylalanine or tryptophan is absent in this CDR3, likely reflecting a read error. The chain uses TRBV7-9 and TRBJ1-4, with D uncertain. The CDR3 totals 11 residues. CDR1 and CDR2 from the germline V gene are SEHNR and FQNEAQ (reference sequence). The V gene lost 11 bases and the J gene lost 3 bases, with 7 bases spanning the gap. Here the CDR3 reads CAAGSNEKLFS. Written as DNA, the CDR3 is TGTGCCGCCGGGTCTAATGAAAAACTGTTTTCT.

This clonotype was counted between two and nine times. Germline and junction disagree at one end, which may indicate a read error. The V and J genes are TRBV7-9 and TRBJ2-7, with 9 bases that match TRBD2. The CDR3 runs to 16 residues. Per germline, CDR1 SEHNR and CDR2 FQNEAQ (reference sequence). CDR3 sequence: CASSSTSGRTWYEQYF. The CDR3 DNA reads as TGTGCCAGCAGCTCCACCAGCGGGAGGACGTGGTACGAGCAATACTTC.

This clonotype has ten or more counts. The rearrangement links TRBV12-3 or TRBV12-4 to TRBJ2-2; 7 nucleotides line up with TRBD1. With 1 base clipped from V and 6 bases from J, the junction kept 2 bases outside the gene matches. This CDR3 contains 14 residues. The CDR3 is CASSLVDRAGELFF. The CDR3 region has the DNA TGTGCCAGCAGTTTAGTAGACAGGGCCGGGGAGCTGTTTTTT.

The chain is built from TRBV18 and TRBJ2-3; TRBD1 matches 8 bases. Germline CDR1 KGHSH, CDR2 LQKENI. Unmatched junction bases numbered 6, after V lost 3 bases and J lost 4 bases. The length of the CDR3 is 15 residues. The CDR3 spells CASSPRDRGSDTQYF. CDR3 DNA sequence: TGTGCCAGCTCACCCAGAGACAGGGGCTCAGATACGCAGTATTTT.

This clonotype was detected ten times or more. V is TRBV6-5 and J is TRBJ2-1; TRBD2 matches at 7 bases. The CDR3 is 16 residues long. J gave up 1 base and V 0 bases, and 3 bases lay outside the gene matches. CDR1 MNHEY and CDR2 SVGAGI come from the germline V gene. CDR3 in amino acids: CASSYSGGSSYNEQFF. CDR3 coding DNA: TGTGCCAGCAGTTACTCTGGCGGGAGTTCCTACAATGAGCAGTTCTTC.

Worth noting for this clonotype: Given a much more abundant clone one base away, this may be a read error. The gene calls are TRBV6-1 and TRBJ2-3, with D tentatively TRBD1 (6 bases). Germline V gene sequence: CDR1 MNHNS, CDR2 SASEGT. The CDR3 has 15 residues. The chain's CDR3 is CASSEGQGQTDTRYF. CDR3 nucleotides: TGTGCCAGCAGTGAAGGGCAGGGGCAGACAGATACGCGGTATTTT.

There are a few counts of this clonotype. A read error may produce the germline difference seen at one junction end. The J gene is TRBJ2-1, the V gene TRBV5-1; 8 nucleotides agree with TRBD2. CDR1 and CDR2 (germline): SGHRS, YFSETQ. The CDR3 totals 14 residues. CDR3 sequence reads: CASNLGDPAGVQFF. In nucleotides, the CDR3 is TGCGCCAGCAACTTGGGGGACCCAGCGGGAGTTCAGTTCTTC. Combining the CDR3 with reference TRBV5-1 and TRBJ2-1 gives the whole variable domain KAGVTQTPRYLIKTRGQQVTLSCSPISGHRSVSWYQQTPGQGLQFLFEYFSETQRNKGNFPGRFSGRQFSNSRSEMNVSTLELGDSALYLCASNLGDPAGVQFFGPGTRLTVL.

This clonotype has ten or more counts. V usage is TRBV6-1 and J usage is TRBJ2-7; the D is unclear. The CDR3 is 15 residues long. The germline CDR1 and CDR2 sequences are MNHNS and SASEGT. V was clipped by 8 bases and J by 2 bases, with 19 bases between them. The CDR3: CASGRPTVDAYEQYF. Here the CDR3 DNA reads TGTGCCAGCGGGCGCCCGACGGTGGACGCCTACGAGCAGTACTTC.

A few counts support this clonotype. The chain is built from TRBV18 and TRBJ2-1; the match to TRBD1 covers 9 bases. The length of the CDR3 is 15 residues. CDR1 and CDR2 from the germline V gene are KGHSH and LQKENI. With 4 bases clipped from V and 2 bases from J, the junction kept 3 bases outside the gene matches. This CDR3 is CASSHGQGTYNEQFF. The CDR3 nucleotides read TGTGCCAGCTCACACGGACAGGGGACCTACAATGAGCAGTTCTTC.

The sample holds many counts of this clonotype. The CDR3 DNA reads as TGTGCCATCAGTGGCGCCCCACAACTAGAGTGGAAAGAGACCCAGTACTTC. Its translation: CAISGAPQLEWKETQYF. The V gene is TRBV10-3, the J gene TRBJ2-5; maybe TRBD2 (5 bases). Per germline, CDR1 ENHRY and CDR2 SYGVKD. Deletions cut 4 bases from V and 3 bases from J, with 21 bases between. There are 17 residues in the CDR3.

This clonotype was found many times. The J gene is TRBJ1-1, the V gene TRBV20-1; D is possibly TRBD1 (5 bases). The CDR3 is 14 amino acids. The V end lost 0 bases, the J end lost 3 bases, and 11 bases lay between the germline ends. Germline assignment: CDR1 DFQATT and CDR2 SNEGSKA (reference sequence). DNA for the CDR3: TGCAGTGCTAGAGATATCCGGGGGGACACTGAAGCTTTCTTT. It specifies CSARDIRGDTEAFF.

This clonotype was counted between two and nine times. The rearrangement uses TRBV24-1 and TRBJ2-5; possibly TRBD1 or TRBD2 for D (5 bases each). The CDR3 runs to 15 residues. In germline, CDR1 is KGHDR, CDR2 SFDVKD. The ends were cut back, 3 bases at V and 6 bases at J, with 16 bases in the middle. The CDR3 nucleotides are TGTGCCACCAGTGATGGTTCGGGGCCTGGAAAGACCCAGTACTTC. Encoded protein: CATSDGSGPGKTQYF.

This clonotype has a count of ten or more. The chain employs TRBV2 and TRBJ2-1, with D possibly being TRBD2 (7 bases). V lost 1 base, J lost 6 bases, and 13 bases lay in between. Germline lookup yields CDR1 SNHLY and CDR2 FYNNEI. The CDR3 has 15 amino acids. The CDR3 coding sequence is TGTGCCAGCAGTGAAGGGGGGGGGGCAGTCAATGAGCAGTTCTTC. This sequence encodes CASSEGGGAVNEQFF.

The chain is built from TRBV20-1 and TRBJ2-5; 7 bases match TRBD1. Germline CDR1 DFQATT, CDR2 SNEGSKA (reference sequence). There are 13 residues in the CDR3. V dropped 3 bases and J dropped 3; count of bases not matched to a gene: 4. The CDR3 coding sequence is TGCAGTGCTAGGAGGACAGGAAAAGAGACCCAGTACTTC. Encoded protein: CSARRTGKETQYF.

This clonotype has just one count. It may be a read error: a sequence one base away is much more abundant. This chain links TRBV6-1 with TRBJ1-1; D perhaps matches TRBD1 (5 bases). CDR1 is MNHNS and CDR2 is SASEGT in the germline V gene. This CDR3 contains 17 residues. DNA for the CDR3: TGTGCCAGCAGTGAAGCAGGGTGGGCCTCGAGGGGCACTCAAGCTTTCTTT. Protein sequence: CASSEAGWASRGTQAFF.

In this sample, this clonotype turned up once. A much larger clone lies one base from this, so it may be a read error. The rearrangement links TRBV2 to TRBJ2-5; D remains ambiguous. V was pared by 6 bases and J by 4 bases, with 12 bases between. CDR1 is SNHLY and CDR2 is FYNNEI in the germline V gene. The CDR3 is 13 residues long. The CDR3 reads CASSVRSRETQYF. The CDR3 nucleotides read TGTGCCAGCAGCGTGAGGTCTAGAGAGACCCAGTACTTC. Combining the CDR3 with reference TRBV2 and TRBJ2-5 gives the whole variable domain EPEVTQTPSHQVTQMGQEVILRCVPISNHLYFYWYRQILGQKVEFLVSFYNNEISEKSEIFDDQFSVERPDGSNFTLKIRSTKLEDSAMYFCASSVRSRETQYFGPGTRLLVL.

This clonotype was recorded many times. The chain links TRBV11-2 to TRBJ2-3, with TRBD2 identical over 7 bases. V shed 7 bases, J shed 2 bases, and the junction held 6 bases outside the gene matches. Germline V lookup: CDR1 SGHAT, CDR2 FQNNGV. This CDR3 spans 14 amino acids. The CDR3 DNA is TGTGCCAGCACCGGACTAGTCCACACAGATACGCAGTATTTT. It encodes CASTGLVHTDTQYF. The variable domain in full, with the rest retrieved from reference TRBV11-2 and TRBJ2-3, is EAGVAQSPRYKIIEKRQSVAFWCNPISGHATLYWYQQILGQGPKLLIQFQNNGVVDDSQLPKDRFSAERLKGVDSTLKIQPAKLEDSAVYLCASTGLVHTDTQYFGPGTRLTVL.

This clonotype came up a few times. The genes are TRBV12-3 or TRBV12-4 and TRBJ1-2; TRBD1 agrees at 8 bases. With V trimmed by 6 bases and J by 8 bases, 8 bases remained unmatched. The CDR3 runs 13 residues. The CDR3 bases are TGTGCCAGCAGATTCTCTGGACAGGGCGGCTACACCTTC. Protein: CASRFSGQGGYTF.